This TCR beta chain originates from a study of response to subunit inactivated influenza vaccine (dated by TCRdb to between 2018 and 2020). Broadly, across the study: The study used deep quantitative T cell receptor repertoire profiling to track responses to a trivalent subunit inactivated influenza vaccine. Results the study describes overall, beyond this receptor: According to the authors, only a limited number of new T cells may be recruited by each seasonal influenza vaccination.

The library came from RT-PCR. Instrument on record: Illumina HiSeq 2500. Using fastp trimming at Q25 and MiXCR clonotype assembly, TCRdb reanalyzed the public sequencing data and kept in-frame beta chains. Rows matching on CDR3 protein sequence are summarized as one entry with the most common DNA and genes. This sample lists around 790,000 distinct CDR3 sequences; approximately 21% were detected once. The biggest ten clones account for 9.5% to 13% of the sample. Between the V and J ends, shortened by 9 bases and 3 bases respectively, the junction contains 12 bases. Per the germline V gene, MNHEY is the CDR1 and SVGAGI is the CDR2. Reading from cysteine to phenylalanine, the CDR3 counts 12 amino acids. Here the CDR3 DNA is all that survives: 36 bases in frame from base 1. In regard to this clonotype: This clone's antigen is unknown. Base qualities are missing; no much larger clone stands one base away.

The sequence joins TRBV6-5 to TRBJ2-7; the D gene is perhaps TRBD1, from 5 matching bases. This TCR was sampled from a man aged 50 to 60 who received an inactivated influenza vaccine. Donor details come from another sample of the same person, matched by shared clones. The specimen was PBMCs from blood, collected roughly 5 days after vaccination. The CDR3 protein sequence reads: CARSPTGYEQYF. At the DNA level, the sequence is TGTGCCAGGAGCCCAACAGGCTACGAGCAGTACTTC.